The present entry profiles one T cell receptor beta chain with its context. The antigen remains undetermined. The CDR3 length is 16 residues. Trimming shortened V by 3 bases and J by 0 bases, and 13 bases separated the two germline ends. The germline V gene has CDR1 MNHNS and CDR2 SASEGT. Mismatch repair deficiency was confirmed in all patients, by PCR or immunohistochemistry. The sample is drawn from a study of PD-1 blockade in mismatch repair-deficient tumors. Study in general: Patients had eleven to twelve mismatch repair-deficient cancer types, all previously treated and progressing. Study-wide results and caveats: After pembrolizumab, tumor-resident clones rose rapidly, then generally contracted before radiologic responses.

Profiling relied on immunoSEQ multiplex PCR, and the TCRdb table lists in-frame clones only, not all of them. The data contain roughly 37,000 clones, approximately 83% of them singletons. This sample comprised PBMCs, obtained approximately 41 weeks after starting pembrolizumab. The V call is TRBV6-1, the J call TRBJ2-3; D is perhaps TRBD2 (6 bases). This clonotype originated in an adult with mismatch repair-deficient cancer. The CDR3 here is CASSDWRDWSTDTQYF. The DNA of the CDR3 is TGTGCCAGCAGTGACTGGCGGGATTGGAGCACAGATACGCAGTATTTT.